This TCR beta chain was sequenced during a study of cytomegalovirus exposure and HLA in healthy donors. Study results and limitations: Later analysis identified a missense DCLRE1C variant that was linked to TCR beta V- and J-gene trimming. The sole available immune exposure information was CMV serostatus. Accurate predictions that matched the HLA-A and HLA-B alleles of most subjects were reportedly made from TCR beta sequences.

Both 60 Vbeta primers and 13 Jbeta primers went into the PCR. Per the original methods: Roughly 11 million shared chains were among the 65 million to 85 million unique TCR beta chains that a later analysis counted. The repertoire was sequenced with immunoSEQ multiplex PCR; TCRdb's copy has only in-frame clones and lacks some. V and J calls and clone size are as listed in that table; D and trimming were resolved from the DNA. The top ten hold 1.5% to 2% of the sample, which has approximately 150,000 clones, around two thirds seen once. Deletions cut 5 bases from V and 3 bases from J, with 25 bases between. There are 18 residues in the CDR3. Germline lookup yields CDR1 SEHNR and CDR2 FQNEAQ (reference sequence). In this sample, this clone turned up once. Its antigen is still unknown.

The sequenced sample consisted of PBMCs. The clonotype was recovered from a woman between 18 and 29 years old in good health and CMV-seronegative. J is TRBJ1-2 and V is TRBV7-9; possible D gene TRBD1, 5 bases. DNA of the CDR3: TGTGCCAGCAGCCGGGACTACGCCCACGTTGGGGGTGACTATGGCTACACCTTC. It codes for CASSRDYAHVGGDYGYTF.